The 11 T cell receptor beta chains below all came from one sample that was sequenced in a study of T-cell reconstitution after alpha-beta-depleted transplantation in children. A library of TCRbeta sequences, prepared with unique molecular identifiers, was generated. Each CDR3 protein gets one entry after TCRdb re-called the PCR reads with MiXCR. The table includes about 100,000 distinct CDR3 sequences, under 7% detected once. The starting material was PBMCs, mostly from graft donor cells, obtained 60 days after TCRalphabeta/CD19-depleted stem cell transplant. The receptors shown here come from a female patient between 2 and 15 years old who had a stem cell transplant for Fanconi anemia, so the T cells may come from the graft donor.

The rearrangement joins TRBV15 to TRBJ2-5; TRBD2 matches at 15 bases. CDR1 and CDR2 (germline): LNHNV, YYDKDF (reference sequence). The CDR3 is 21 residues long. V was clipped by 0 bases and J by 4 bases; unmatched bases: 15. CDR3: CATSRDSGLGLAGGPRETQYF. CDR3 coding DNA: TGTGCCACCAGCAGAGATTCCGGTTTAGGACTAGCGGGAGGGCCTCGAGAGACCCAGTACTTC.

This clonotype was picked up many times. This chain joins TRBV12-3 or TRBV12-4 and TRBJ1-1; D remains ambiguous. The CDR3 consists of 13 residues. The V gene lost 1 base and the J gene lost 0 bases, with 3 bases spanning the gap. CDR3 sequence: CASSLDMNTEAFF. In DNA form, the CDR3 reads TGTGCCAGCAGTTTAGACATGAACACTGAAGCTTTCTTT.

This clonotype occurred many times. The chain recombines TRBV20-1 with TRBJ2-3, with D maybe TRBD1 (6 bases). Looked up from germline, CDR1 is DFQATT and CDR2 is SNEGSKA (reference sequence). The CDR3 is 14 amino acids. Trimming removed 6 bases from V and 3 bases from J, with 16 bases in between. CDR3 amino acids: CSAPDRKGTDTQYF. CDR3 bases: TGCAGTGCCCCCGACAGGAAGGGGACAGATACGCAGTATTTT.

This clonotype occurred many times. The chain uses TRBV20-1 and TRBJ2-4, with D perhaps TRBD2 (6 bases). The CDR3 runs 17 residues. Germline loops: CDR1 DFQATT, CDR2 SNEGSKA (reference sequence). V was shortened by 0 bases and J by 1 base, with 16 bases between the two germline ends. CDR3 nucleotides: TGCAGTGCTAGAGATAGGACGGGAGTTTGGGCCAAAAACATTCAGTACTTC. This gives the protein CSARDRTGVWAKNIQYF.

This clonotype was detected many times. The rearrangement uses TRBV30 and TRBJ2-1; D is tentatively TRBD1 or TRBD2 (5 bases each). V was pared by 5 bases and J by 0 bases, with 11 bases between. Per the germline V gene, CDR1 is GTSNPN and CDR2 is SVGIG (reference sequence). This CDR3 spans 14 amino acids. The CDR3 reads CAWSQGVSYNEQFF. Written as DNA, the CDR3 is TGTGCCTGGTCTCAGGGAGTCTCCTACAATGAGCAGTTCTTC.

In nucleotides, the CDR3 is TGCGCCAGCAGCCCCAGGGCACTACCCTACGAGCAGTACTTC. Its protein product is CASSPRALPYEQYF. The chain recombines TRBV5-1 with TRBJ2-7; maybe TRBD1 (5 bases). Trimming removed 4 bases from V and 2 bases from J, with 13 bases in between. CDR1 is SGHRS and CDR2 is YFSETQ in the germline V gene. The CDR3 loop spans 14 amino acids. The full variable domain, rest sourced from reference TRBV5-1 and TRBJ2-7, is KAGVTQTPRYLIKTRGQQVTLSCSPISGHRSVSWYQQTPGQGLQFLFEYFSETQRNKGNFPGRFSGRQFSNSRSEMNVSTLELGDSALYLCASSPRALPYEQYFGPGTRLTVT.

There are many counts of this clonotype. This rearrangement joins TRBV11-2 to TRBJ2-7; either TRBD1 or TRBD2 may supply D (6 bases each). The length of the CDR3 is 15 residues. The germline V gene has CDR1 SGHAT and CDR2 FQNNGV. Trimming took off 3 bases at V and 0 bases at J, with 12 bases between the two ends. CDR3 region: CASSFWGAASYEQYF. CDR3 sequence (DNA): TGTGCCAGCAGCTTTTGGGGGGCTGCCTCCTACGAGCAGTACTTC.

Many counts were recorded for this clonotype. This chain uses TRBV20-1 with TRBJ2-3, with 11 nucleotides matching TRBD2. The germline V gene has CDR1 DFQATT and CDR2 SNEGSKA (reference sequence). The J segment lost 4 bases and the V segment lost 1 base, leaving 4 bases of the junction unmatched. This CDR3 comprises 15 residues. CDR3 in DNA: TGCAGTGCTAGAGCCCCTAGCGGGAGGCCAGATACGCAGTATTTT. It codes for CSARAPSGRPDTQYF.

Concerning this clonotype: A read error may account for a junction end that differs from germline. J is TRBJ2-7 and V is TRBV3-1; the match to TRBD2 covers 9 bases. CDR3 size: 19 residues. Looked up from germline, CDR1 is LGHDT and CDR2 is YNNKEL (reference sequence). The CDR3 region has the DNA TGTACCAGCAGTCCGGGGACTAGCCAAAGCCGTCCGAGCTCCTACGAGCAGTACTTC. Translated: CTSSPGTSQSRPSSYEQYF.

This clonotype was seen only a few times. The chain combines TRBV2 with TRBJ1-4; a possible D gene is TRBD1 (5 bases). The CDR3 runs 18 residues. Trimming took off 4 bases at V and 0 bases at J, with 18 bases between the two ends. Germline V gene data show CDR1 as SNHLY and CDR2 as FYNNEI. CDR3 coding DNA: TGTGCCAGCAGTGTTGACGGCAGGGTTCACGCAACTAATGAAAAACTGTTTTTT. It specifies CASSVDGRVHATNEKLFF.

In its sample, this clonotype was seen many times. The chain combines TRBV2 with TRBJ1-5; TRBD1 agrees at 7 bases. Trimming removed 6 bases from V and 6 bases from J; junction bases left unmatched: 23. The CDR3 has 19 residues. CDR1 and CDR2 (germline): SNHLY, FYNNEI. CDR3 nucleotide sequence: TGTGCCAGCAGCCTCCGGGACAGACAGTTTTGGGGGGATATTCAGCCCCAGCATTTT. Translation: CASSLRDRQFWGDIQPQHF.